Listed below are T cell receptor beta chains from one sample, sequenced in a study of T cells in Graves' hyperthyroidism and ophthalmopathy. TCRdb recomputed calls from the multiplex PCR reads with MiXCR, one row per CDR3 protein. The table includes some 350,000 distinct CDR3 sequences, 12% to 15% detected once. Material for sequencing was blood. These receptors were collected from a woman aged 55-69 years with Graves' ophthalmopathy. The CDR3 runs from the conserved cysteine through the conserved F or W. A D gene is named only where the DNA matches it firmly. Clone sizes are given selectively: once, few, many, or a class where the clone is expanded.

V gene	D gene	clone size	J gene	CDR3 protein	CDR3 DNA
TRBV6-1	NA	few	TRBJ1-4	CASSISGNREEKLFF	TGTGCCAGCAGCATCTCCGGGAACCGGGAGGAAAAACTGTTTTTT
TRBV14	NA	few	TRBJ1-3	CASSQPSGNTIYF	TGTGCCAGCAGCCAACCCTCTGGAAACACCATATATTTT
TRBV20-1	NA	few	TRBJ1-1	CSASRNTEAFF	TGCAGTGCTAGTCGGAACACTGAAGCTTTCTTT
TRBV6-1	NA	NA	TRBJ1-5	CASSEFGRHSNQPQHF	TGTGCCAGCAGTGAATTTGGTAGGCATAGCAATCAGCCCCAGCATTTT
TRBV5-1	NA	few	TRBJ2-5	CASSRGSSETQYF	TGCGCCAGCAGCCGGGGATCCTCAGAGACCCAGTACTTC
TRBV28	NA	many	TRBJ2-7	CASSADSREQYF	TGTGCCAGCAGTGCGGACAGCCGGGAGCAGTACTTC
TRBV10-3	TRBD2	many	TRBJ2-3	CAISVLGTSGSTDTQYF	TGTGCCATCAGTGTCCTCGGGACTAGCGGGAGCACAGATACGCAGTATTTT
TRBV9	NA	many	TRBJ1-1	CASSVEGVLNTEAFF	TGTGCCAGCAGCGTAGAAGGGGTTTTGAACACTGAAGCTTTCTTT
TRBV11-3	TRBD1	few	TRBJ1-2	CASSLGQGRITF	TGTGCCAGCAGCCTGGGACAGGGGAGGATCACCTTC
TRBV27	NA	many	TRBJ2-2	CASSLSTGGLGTGELFF	TGTGCCAGCAGTTTATCGACCGGGGGACTGGGCACCGGGGAGCTGTTTTTT
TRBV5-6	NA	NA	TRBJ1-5	CASSLEGKGNQPQHF	TGTGCCAGCAGCTTGGAGGGAAAGGGCAATCAGCCCCAGCATTTT
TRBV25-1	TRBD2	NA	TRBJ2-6	CASSSSGSLGANVLTF	TGTGCCAGCAGCAGTAGCGGGAGTCTTGGGGCCAACGTCCTGACTTTC
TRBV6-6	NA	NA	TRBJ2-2	CASSYSWGRWTSGELFF	TGTGCCAGCAGTTACTCATGGGGACGTTGGACAAGCGGGGAGCTGTTTTTT
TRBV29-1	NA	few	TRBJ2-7	CSVAPGRTPLEQYF	TGCAGCGTTGCCCCAGGCCGGACTCCGCTCGAGCAGTACTTC
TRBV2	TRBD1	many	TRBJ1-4	CASVRDSNEKLFF	TGTGCCAGTGTCCGGGACAGTAATGAAAAACTGTTTTTT
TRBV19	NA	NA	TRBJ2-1	CASTPGRARSYNEQFF	TGTGCCAGTACCCCAGGGCGCGCCCGCTCCTACAATGAGCAGTTCTTC
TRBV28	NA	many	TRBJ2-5	CASSLLDIQETQYF	TGTGCCAGCAGTCTCCTCGACATACAAGAGACCCAGTACTTC
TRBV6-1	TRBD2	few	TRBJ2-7	CASTTSGREGRYEQYF	TGTGCCAGCACTACTAGCGGGCGGGAGGGCCGTTACGAGCAGTACTTC
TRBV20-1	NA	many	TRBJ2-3	CSAKGTSPQYF	TGCAGTGCCAAAGGGACATCCCCGCAGTATTTT
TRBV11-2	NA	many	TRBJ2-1	CASSLDWVGSGHEQFF	TGTGCCAGCAGCTTAGACTGGGTCGGGAGCGGGCATGAGCAGTTCTTC
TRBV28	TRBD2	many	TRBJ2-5	CASSLLTSGLQETQYF	TGTGCCAGCAGTCTTCTGACTAGCGGGCTCCAAGAGACCCAGTACTTC
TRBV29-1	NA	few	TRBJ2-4	CSVDYGNIQYF	TGCAGCGTTGACTACGGAAACATTCAGTACTTC